The next 32 T cell receptor beta chains were all read from a single sample in a study of PD-1 blockade in mismatch repair-deficient tumors. Profiled with immunoSEQ multiplex PCR; TCRdb holds only in-frame clones, not every one. The sample yields some 21,000 clones, almost 85% seen once. The sequencing used PBMCs, collected 52 weeks after starting pembrolizumab. The receptors stem from an adult with mismatch repair-deficient cancer.

The chain uses TRBV28 and TRBJ2-7; D may be TRBD1 (6 bases). Trimming took off 5 bases at V and 2 bases at J, with 13 bases between the two ends. The germline V gene has CDR1 MDHEN and CDR2 SYDVKM. This CDR3 has 14 residues. The CDR3 region has the DNA TGTGCCAGCAGTCCACAGGGAAATCCCTACGAGCAGTACTTC. It encodes CASSPQGNPYEQYF.

The J gene is TRBJ2-3, the V gene TRBV10-2; 10 bases line up with TRBD1. Looked up from germline, CDR1 is WSHSY and CDR2 is SAAADI. The CDR3 spans 15 residues. The trim removed 6 bases at V and 2 bases at J, leaving 5 bases unmatched. As DNA, the CDR3 is TGCGCCAGCAGAACCGGGACAGGGGCCACAGATACGCAGTATTTT. Its protein is CASRTGTGATDTQYF.

The rearrangement uses TRBV6-5 and TRBJ2-1, with D maybe TRBD2 (5 bases). The CDR3 spans 15 residues. V dropped 2 bases and J dropped 5 bases, with 13 bases sitting between them. Germline-derived CDR1 and CDR2 are MNHEY and SVGAGI. The CDR3 region has the DNA TGTGCCAGCAGTTACGGGTCGGGAAGACACAATGAGCAGTTCTTC. It translates to CASSYGSGRHNEQFF.

The rearrangement uses TRBV9 and TRBJ2-1; 7 nucleotides agree with TRBD2. The CDR3 totals 15 residues. Germline CDR1 is SGDLS and CDR2 is YYNGEE. The ends lost 0 bases at V and 11 bases at J; junction bases unmatched: 11. The CDR3 here is CASSVDGRERGKQFF. CDR3 nucleotides: TGTGCCAGCAGCGTAGACGGGCGGGAGAGGGGTAAGCAGTTCTTC.

The chain links TRBV2 to TRBJ2-3, with D possibly TRBD2 on 6 matching bases. The CDR3 length is 13 residues. In germline, CDR1 is SNHLY, CDR2 FYNNEI. The V gene lost 6 bases and the J gene lost 2 bases, with 9 bases spanning the gap. The CDR3 here is CASSGDFTDTQYF. DNA of the CDR3: TGTGCCAGCAGCGGGGACTTCACAGATACGCAGTATTTT.

The V call is TRBV7-8, the J call TRBJ1-1; the D is unclear. Trimming stripped 1 base from V and 7 bases from J, with 10 bases between. Germline V gene sequence: CDR1 SGHVS, CDR2 FQNEAQ. The CDR3 extends over 13 amino acids. The CDR3 loop is CASSLDFGVEAFF. The CDR3 DNA follows: TGTGCCAGCAGCTTAGACTTCGGGGTTGAAGCTTTCTTT.

The chain joins TRBV11-3 to TRBJ2-7, with 8 bases identical to TRBD1. The CDR3 totals 12 residues. V shed 8 bases and J 3 bases; nucleotides not matched to a gene: 3. Per the germline V gene, CDR1 is SGHNT and CDR2 is YENEEA. The DNA of the CDR3 is TGTGCCAGCGGACAGGGACGCTACGAGCAGTACTTC. It encodes CASGQGRYEQYF.

This sequence joins TRBV4-2 and TRBJ1-1; D unclear. Germline V gene sequence: CDR1 LGHNA, CDR2 YNFKEQ. The CDR3 spans 16 residues. Trimming stripped 0 bases from V and 0 bases from J, with 11 bases between. The CDR3 DNA sequence: TGTGCCAGCAGCCAAGATCGCCTTCAGGTGAACACTGAAGCTTTCTTT. Residues: CASSQDRLQVNTEAFF.

The sample holds a few counts of this clone. The J gene is TRBJ2-7, the V gene TRBV29-1; TRBD1 matches 9 bases. This CDR3 has 13 residues. Per the germline V gene, CDR1 is SQVTM and CDR2 is ANQGSEA. With V trimmed by 6 bases and J by 7 bases, 10 bases remained unmatched. DNA of the CDR3: TGCAGCGTCGCGAACAGGGGGCCGAGTGAGCAGTACTTC. This encodes CSVANRGPSEQYF.

V and J are TRBV29-1 and TRBJ2-5, with no clear D. Trimming removed 3 bases at V and 2 bases at J, with 7 bases between. The CDR3 covers 12 residues. Germline V gene lookup returns CDR1 SQVTM and CDR2 ANQGSEA. The CDR3 loop is CSVEYRQETQYF. In DNA, the CDR3 is TGCAGCGTTGAGTATCGTCAAGAGACCCAGTACTTC.

The gene calls are TRBV11-2 and TRBJ1-2, with D possibly being TRBD1 (5 bases). The V end lost 5 bases, the J end lost 3 bases, and 13 bases lay between the germline ends. CDR3 length: 14 amino acids. The germline V gene encodes CDR1 SGHAT and CDR2 FQNNGV. CDR3 nucleotides: TGTGCCAGCAGCCCCAGGACACGAGACTATGGCTACACCTTC. Translating it yields CASSPRTRDYGYTF.

This clone was seen a few times. V usage is TRBV7-8 and J usage is TRBJ2-7; 7 bases line up with TRBD1. The CDR3 runs to 14 residues. J gave up 4 bases and V 3 bases, and 6 bases lay outside the gene matches. The germline V gene has CDR1 SGHVS and CDR2 FQNEAQ. The CDR3 coding sequence is TGTGCCAGCAGCTTGGGCTCGGACAGGTACGAGCAGTACTTC. This sequence encodes CASSLGSDRYEQYF.

The chain employs TRBV6-1 and TRBJ1-1; D ambiguous. From germline, CDR1 is MNHNS and CDR2 SASEGT. The CDR3 runs 13 residues. The germline V and J ends were trimmed by 7 bases and 2 bases, with 11 bases remaining between them. CDR3 residues: CASTPPGNTEAFF. The CDR3 DNA reads as TGTGCCAGCACCCCCCCCGGTAACACTGAAGCTTTCTTT.

The CDR3 bases are TGTGCCAGCAGCTGGAGCGCAGGGGGCAATCAGCCCCAGCATTTT. Its translation is CASSWSAGGNQPQHF. V usage is TRBV6-1 and J usage is TRBJ1-5, with D possibly being TRBD1 (6 bases). Per germline, CDR1 MNHNS and CDR2 SASEGT. The germline V and J ends were trimmed by 6 bases and 2 bases, with 14 bases remaining between them. This CDR3 comprises 15 residues.

This chain joins TRBV7-3 and TRBJ2-1, with 15 nucleotides matching TRBD2. V lost 5 bases, J lost 7 bases, and 3 bases stayed unmatched. The CDR3 has 15 amino acids. Germline loops: CDR1 SGHTA, CDR2 FQGTGA. DNA for the CDR3: TGTGCCAGCAGCCGTGGACTAGCGGGAGGGAATGAGCAGTTCTTC. It codes for CASSRGLAGGNEQFF. Full variable domain (remainder filled in from reference TRBV7-3 and TRBJ2-1): GAGVSQTPSNKVTEKGKYVELRCDPISGHTALYWYRQSLGQGPEFLIYFQGTGAADDSGLPNDRFFAVRPEGSVSTLKIQRTERGDSAVYLCASSRGLAGGNEQFFGPGTRLTVL.

This chain uses TRBV2 with TRBJ1-5, with 9 bases fitting TRBD1. Losses at the gene ends were 8 bases for V and 5 bases for J; bases not matched to a gene: 7. Germline assignment: CDR1 SNHLY and CDR2 FYNNEI. The CDR3 covers 14 residues. The chain's CDR3 is CASGRDRVDQPQHF. CDR3 coding DNA: TGTGCCAGCGGACGGGACAGGGTCGATCAGCCCCAGCATTTT.

This chain uses TRBV7-9 with TRBJ2-1; possible D gene TRBD2, 5 bases. This CDR3 contains 12 residues. V was cut by 5 bases and J by 9 bases, with 11 bases left in between. From germline, CDR1 is SEHNR and CDR2 FQNEAQ (reference sequence). The CDR3 loop reads CASSPGAAEQFF. DNA for the CDR3: TGTGCCAGCAGCCCCGGAGCGGCTGAGCAGTTCTTC.

The chain has TRBV7-9 and TRBJ2-1, with D tentatively TRBD2 (6 bases). Trimming took 2 bases from V and 7 from J, leaving 12 bases between them. Per germline, CDR1 SEHNR and CDR2 FQNEAQ (reference sequence). CDR3 length: 14 amino acids. The chain's CDR3 is CASSLLGLVNEQFF. CDR3 nucleotide sequence: TGTGCCAGCAGCTTACTGGGACTTGTAAATGAGCAGTTCTTC.

The rearrangement links TRBV25-1 to TRBJ1-2, with 8 bases matching TRBD1. Germline CDR1 reads MGHDK; CDR2 reads SYGVNS. V shed 4 bases, J shed 4 bases, and the junction held 14 bases outside the gene matches. CDR3 length: 17 amino acids. This chain's CDR3 is CASSGSRAGGWGYGYTF. CDR3 sequence (DNA): TGTGCCAGCAGTGGGTCCCGGGCAGGGGGCTGGGGCTATGGCTACACCTTC.

The V gene is TRBV2, the J gene TRBJ2-3; the match to TRBD2 covers 13 bases. Germline V lookup: CDR1 SNHLY, CDR2 FYNNEI. The CDR3 runs 15 residues. V was pared by 6 bases and J by 3 bases, with 3 bases of the junction left unmatched. The CDR3: CASRRGLAGTDTQYF. The CDR3 DNA reads as TGTGCCAGCAGGAGGGGACTAGCGGGAACAGATACGCAGTATTTT.

The chain joins TRBV4-2 to TRBJ2-5, with 8 positions matching TRBD2. V was clipped by 1 base and J by 4 bases; unmatched bases: 8. CDR3 length: 16 amino acids. Germline CDR1 and CDR2: LGHNA and YNFKEQ. The DNA for the CDR3 is TGTGCCAGCAGCCAAGTTTCGGGAGGGCCAGGAGAGACCCAGTACTTC. Its protein product is CASSQVSGGPGETQYF.

The genes are TRBV6-4 and TRBJ2-5; 8 bases are a match to TRBD1. The germline CDR1 and CDR2 sequences are MRHNA and SNTAGT. V was clipped by 0 bases and J by 3 bases; unmatched bases: 12. This CDR3 contains 18 residues. The CDR3: CASSDSSGTGEVEETQYF. The CDR3 nucleotides read TGTGCCAGCAGTGACTCTTCTGGGACAGGAGAAGTTGAAGAGACCCAGTACTTC.

V and J are TRBV5-5 and TRBJ2-6, with D maybe TRBD2 (5 bases). The CDR3 is made up of 16 amino acids. Germline CDR1 and CDR2: SGHKS and YYEKEE (reference sequence). The V gene lost 4 bases and the J gene lost 1 base, with 12 bases spanning the gap. The CDR3 sequence is CASSPFGESGANVLTF. The CDR3 DNA follows: TGTGCCAGCAGCCCGTTCGGGGAATCTGGGGCCAACGTCCTGACTTTC.

The V call is TRBV27, the J call TRBJ2-1; TRBD1 is a possible D gene (7 bases). The germline V gene has CDR1 MNHEY and CDR2 SMNVEV (reference sequence). CDR3 length: 16 amino acids. Trimming left V 5 bases short and J 8 bases short, with 22 bases between. CDR3 sequence reads: CASSPLPTRGGDEQFF. As DNA, the CDR3 is TGTGCCAGCAGTCCCCTCCCGACTAGAGGGGGCGATGAGCAGTTCTTC.

This clone was seen once. The chain joins TRBV4-2 to TRBJ2-2; 11 bases fit TRBD2. CDR3 length: 16 amino acids. Trimming took 4 bases from V and 6 from J; bases not matched to a gene: 7. CDR1 and CDR2 from the germline V gene are LGHNA and YNFKEQ. CDR3 protein: CASSPQTSGSSGELFF. The CDR3 coding sequence is TGTGCCAGCAGCCCCCAAACTAGCGGGAGTTCCGGGGAGCTGTTTTTT.

This clone was seen a single time. This sequence joins TRBV5-4 and TRBJ1-1, with 7 bases that match TRBD1. The germline V gene has CDR1 SGHNT and CDR2 YYREEE (reference sequence). The CDR3 runs to 14 residues. Losses at the gene ends were 3 bases for V and 1 base for J; bases not matched to a gene: 3. The CDR3 coding sequence is TGTGCCAGCAGCTCCGGGACAGAGAACACTGAAGCTTTCTTT. Translated, it gives CASSSGTENTEAFF.

This chain connects TRBV18 to TRBJ2-7; D may be TRBD1 (6 bases). V was pared by 4 bases and J by 0 bases, with 16 bases between. The CDR3 consists of 16 residues. Per germline, CDR1 KGHSH and CDR2 LQKENI. The CDR3 reads CASSRVRGPISYEQYF. DNA for the CDR3: TGTGCCAGCTCACGTGTCAGGGGCCCAATCTCCTACGAGCAGTACTTC. The variable domain in full, with the rest retrieved from reference TRBV18 and TRBJ2-7, is NAGVMQNPRHLVRRRGQEARLRCSPMKGHSHVYWYRQLPEEGLKFMVYLQKENIIDESGMPKERFSAEFPKEGPSILRIQQVVRGDSAAYFCASSRVRGPISYEQYFGPGTRLTVT.

The chain joins TRBV4-1 to TRBJ1-1; D perhaps matches TRBD1 (5 bases). The CDR3 totals 14 residues. Trimming took off 4 bases at V and 1 base at J, with 10 bases between the two ends. The germline CDR1 and CDR2 sequences are MGHRA and YSYEKL. CDR3 residues: CASSLGRGNTEAFF. The CDR3 region has the DNA TGCGCCAGCAGCCTCGGGAGGGGGAACACTGAAGCTTTCTTT.

The chain has TRBV11-1 and TRBJ2-1; no reliable D call. The CDR3 runs 15 residues. The germline gives CDR1 SGHAT, CDR2 FQDESV (reference sequence). V was cut by 4 bases and J by 2 bases, with 12 bases left in between. DNA of the CDR3: TGTGCCAGCAGCTCGAGCAACCCCCCCTACAATGAGCAGTTCTTC. It is translated as CASSSSNPPYNEQFF.

The V and J genes are TRBV6-5 and TRBJ2-5; 9 bases align to TRBD2. Germline lookup yields CDR1 MNHEY and CDR2 SVGAGI. The CDR3 is made up of 16 amino acids. V lost 0 bases and J lost 3; bases outside the gene matches: 5. CDR3 coding DNA: TGTGCCAGCAGTTACTCGATTAGCGGGAGTAAAGAGACCCAGTACTTC. Its protein product is CASSYSISGSKETQYF.

The V and J genes are TRBV5-4 and TRBJ1-2; D is unclear. From germline, CDR1 is SGHNT and CDR2 YYREEE (reference sequence). CDR3 size: 13 residues. Trimming took 0 bases from V and 7 from J, leaving 10 bases between them. CDR3 in DNA: TGTGCCAGCAGCTTGGGGGAGGGTGGTGGCTACACCTTC. As protein: CASSLGEGGGYTF.

V and J are TRBV27 and TRBJ2-2; TRBD1 is a possible D gene (6 bases). In germline, CDR1 is MNHEY, CDR2 SMNVEV (reference sequence). V was clipped by 5 bases and J by 0 bases, with 16 bases between them. The CDR3 loop spans 17 amino acids. The CDR3 region has the DNA TGTGCCAGCAGTCCTATTCAGGGGTCCGCGAACACCGGGGAGCTGTTTTTT. Its translation: CASSPIQGSANTGELFF.